What follows is one TCR beta chain and its context. No antigen is known for it. One end of the junction fails to match germline, which may point to a read error. According to the study, TCR beta libraries were built with iRepertoire HTBI primers and CDR3-region Arm-PCR. TCRdb independently ran MiXCR on the multiplex PCR reads; one entry per CDR3 protein. The table records hundreds of thousands of distinct CDR3 sequences, approximately 16% of them present only once. The data originate from a study of regulatory T cells in long-lasting Graves disease. As for time point: newly diagnosed GD, antithyroid drugs for less than 3 months. After RNA was extracted from PBMCs, the TCR library was made from it. From an endocrinology department in Xi'an, China, came the patients. General study points: There were preferences for TRBV28, TRBJ1-2 and TRBJ2-5 in persistent disease.

Germline V gene sequence: CDR1 DFQATT, CDR2 SNEGSKA (reference sequence). This CDR3 region has 13 residues. This sample also appeared in a second study, on T cells in Graves' hyperthyroidism and ophthalmopathy. That report notes: During a first-round RT-PCR of the TCR CDR3, the HTBI primer set was used.

V and J are TRBV20-1 and TRBJ1-5; D gene uncertain. The sequence was collected from a man younger than 30 with Graves disease. The material was peripheral blood mononuclear cells (PBMCs), obtained at new diagnosis, from a patient treated with antithyroid drugs. The CDR3 sequence is CSARGVPNRPQHF. CDR3 coding DNA: TGCAGTGCTAGAGGGGTACCCAATCGGCCCCAGCATTTT.